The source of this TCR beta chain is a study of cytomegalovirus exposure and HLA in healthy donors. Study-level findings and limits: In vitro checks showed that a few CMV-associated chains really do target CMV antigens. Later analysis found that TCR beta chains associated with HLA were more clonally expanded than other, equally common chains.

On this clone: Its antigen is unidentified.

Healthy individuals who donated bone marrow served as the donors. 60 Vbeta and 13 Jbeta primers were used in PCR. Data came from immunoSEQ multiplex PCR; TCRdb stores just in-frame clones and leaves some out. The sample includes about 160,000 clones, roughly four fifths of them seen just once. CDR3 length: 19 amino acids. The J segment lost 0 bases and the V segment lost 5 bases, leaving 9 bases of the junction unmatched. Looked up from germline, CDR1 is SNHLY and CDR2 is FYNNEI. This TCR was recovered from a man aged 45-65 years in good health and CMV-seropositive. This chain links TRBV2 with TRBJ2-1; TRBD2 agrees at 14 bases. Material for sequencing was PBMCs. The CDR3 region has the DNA TGTGCCAGCAGTCCGGGACTAGCGGGAGAGGTTGGCTCCTACAATGAGCAGTTCTTC. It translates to CASSPGLAGEVGSYNEQFF.